This T cell receptor (beta chain) was recorded in a study of spatial heterogeneity in lung cancer. The time point: sample taken at primary tumor resection. The study sequenced unsorted whole RNA from tumor, nontumor lung or frozen PBMC. This clonotype was found many times. TCRdb passed the 5' RACE reads through MiXCR, listing each CDR3 protein once. The table has 40,000 or so distinct CDR3 sequences, 3.1% seen once. Trimming removed 5 bases at V and 7 bases at J, with 8 bases between. CDR3 length: 12 amino acids. This chain uses TRBV12-3 or TRBV12-4 with TRBJ2-2; D not certain. The sequences come from normal lung tissue next to the tumor, collected at surgery. This sequence was found in a male donor with early-stage non-small cell lung cancer. CDR3: CASSLPGGELFF. The CDR3 DNA reads TGTGCCAGCAGTCTCCCCGGCGGGGAGCTGTTTTTT.